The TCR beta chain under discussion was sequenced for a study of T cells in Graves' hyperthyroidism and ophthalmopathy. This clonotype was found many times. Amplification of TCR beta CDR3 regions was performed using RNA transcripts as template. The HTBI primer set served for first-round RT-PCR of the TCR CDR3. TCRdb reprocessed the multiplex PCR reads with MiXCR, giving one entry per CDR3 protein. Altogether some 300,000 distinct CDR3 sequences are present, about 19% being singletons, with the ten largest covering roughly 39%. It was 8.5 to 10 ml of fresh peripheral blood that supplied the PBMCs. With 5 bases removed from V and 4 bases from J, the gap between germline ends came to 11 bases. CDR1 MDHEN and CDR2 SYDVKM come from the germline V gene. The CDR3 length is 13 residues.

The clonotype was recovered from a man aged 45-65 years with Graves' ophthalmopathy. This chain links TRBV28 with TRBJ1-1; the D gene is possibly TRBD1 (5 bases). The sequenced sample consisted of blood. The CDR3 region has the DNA TGTGCCAGCAGTCGGGCCAGGGCCACTGAAGCTTTCTTT. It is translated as CASSRARATEAFF.